This entry concerns a single TCR beta chain. Antigen specificity is unknown. CDR3 length: 18 amino acids. After removal of 4 bases from V and 9 bases from J, the junction contained 15 bases not matched to a gene. The V gene's germline CDR1 is SGHKS and CDR2 YYEKEE (reference sequence). This entry belongs to a study of T cell repertoires in cytomegalovirus infection. Study background: Both CMV infection and a matching HLA type were indicated by public TCR beta signatures. Findings and limits, study-wide: Cumulative public TCR beta family frequency identified carriers of CMV plus the relevant HLA. It was HLA-C-restricted CMV-specific TCR beta clonotypes that dominated the response ex vivo.

Each CDR3 protein is one row after TCRdb ran MiXCR on the reads. This sample yields over 300,000 distinct CDR3 sequences, of which 15% to 20% are seen a single time; about 11% belongs to the top ten. The V and J genes are TRBV5-5 and TRBJ2-2; 13 bases align to TRBD2. The sample was PBMCs. The source of this sequence is a human donor in good health (CMV status not recorded). Some clones in this sample may be carry-over from other donors' samples. CDR3 protein: CASSARTSGGPDIWELFF. CDR3 bases: TGTGCCAGCAGCGCCAGGACTAGCGGGGGCCCCGATATCTGGGAGCTGTTTTTT.